One and the same sample provided the 20 T cell receptor beta chains below, sequenced in a study of shared clonotypes between healthy human individuals. The repertoire was sequenced with immunoSEQ multiplex PCR; TCRdb's copy has only in-frame clones and lacks some. The repertoire holds some 2,500,000 clones, roughly 90% seen once, with 0.37% in the top ten. Source material: naive CD4+ T cells from PBMCs. Subset indicated: CD45RA+ positively selected. The receptors were sampled from a man in his late teens or twenties in good health. Some clones in this sample may be carry-over from other donors' samples.

V gene TRBV2 combines with J gene TRBJ2-7; 10 bases map to TRBD2. CDR1 is SNHLY and CDR2 is FYNNEI in the germline V gene. This CDR3 has 16 amino acids. V was clipped by 6 bases and J by 5 bases; unmatched bases: 13. CDR3 sequence (DNA): TGTGCCAGCAGGGGGGGTGGGCTAGCGGGAGCCCACGAGCAGTACTTC. Amino acids: CASRGGGLAGAHEQYF.

The CDR3 spells CASSLEEGPMNTEAFF. For the CDR3, the DNA is TGCGCCAGCAGCTTGGAGGAGGGGCCCATGAACACTGAAGCTTTCTTT. The V gene is TRBV5-1, the J gene TRBJ1-1; D is possibly TRBD1 (5 bases). Between the trimmed V and J ends, which lost 0 bases and 0 bases, there was a span of 12 bases. Germline CDR1 reads SGHRS; CDR2 reads YFSETQ. CDR3 length: 16 residues.

This chain connects TRBV20-1 to TRBJ2-1, with D possibly called TRBD1 or TRBD2 (5 bases each). V dropped 8 bases and J dropped 11 bases, with 16 bases sitting between them. The CDR3 contains 11 residues. Looked up from germline, CDR1 is DFQATT and CDR2 is SNEGSKA (reference sequence). The CDR3: CSIGDVNQQFF. The CDR3 DNA is TGCAGTATCGGGGACGTGAATCAGCAGTTCTTC.

The J gene is TRBJ1-1, the V gene TRBV27; a possible D gene is TRBD1 (5 bases). Trimming stripped 3 bases from V and 3 bases from J, with 11 bases between. This CDR3 contains 14 residues. Germline CDR1 reads MNHEY; CDR2 reads SMNVEV (reference sequence). The CDR3 is CASSFGGTDTEAFF. CDR3 DNA: TGTGCCAGCAGTTTCGGTGGGACGGACACTGAAGCTTTCTTT.

This clone was counted once. The rearrangement uses TRBV18 and TRBJ2-2, with TRBD2 matching 8 bases. The CDR3 sequence is 13 residues long. The J segment lost 6 bases and the V segment lost 8 bases, leaving 5 bases of the junction unmatched. Germline V gene lookup returns CDR1 KGHSH and CDR2 LQKENI. The CDR3 is CASLTSGPGELFF. CDR3 nucleotides: TGTGCCAGCCTCACTAGCGGCCCCGGGGAGCTGTTTTTT.

V is TRBV7-6 and J is TRBJ1-1, with D unresolved. The ends were cut back, 2 bases at V and 1 base at J, with 11 bases in the middle. The germline gives CDR1 SGHVS, CDR2 FNYEAQ. The CDR3 sequence is 15 residues long. CDR3 amino acids: CASSLQEQENTEAFF. The CDR3 nucleotides read TGTGCCAGCAGCTTACAGGAGCAGGAGAACACTGAAGCTTTCTTT. The entire variable domain, with the rest obtained from reference TRBV7-6 and TRBJ1-1, is as follows: GAGVSQSPRYKVTKRGQDVALRCDPISGHVSLYWYRQALGQGPEFLTYFNYEAQQDKSGLPNDRFSAERPEGSISTLTIQRTEQRDSAMYRCASSLQEQENTEAFFGQGTRLTVV.

Notes on this clone: Other DNA variants within this sample encode the same CDR3. The rearrangement uses TRBV10-3 and TRBJ2-3, with D possibly matching TRBD2 (6 bases). With 6 bases removed from V and 0 bases from J, the gap between germline ends came to 7 bases. Per germline, CDR1 ENHRY and CDR2 SYGVKD. The CDR3 contains 13 residues. In DNA form, the CDR3 reads TGTGCCATCAGCGGGAGCAGCACAGATACGCAGTATTTT. This gives the protein CAISGSSTDTQYF.

The chain joins TRBV2 to TRBJ1-1; D uncertain. The CDR3 sequence is 13 residues long. Trimming pared 6 bases from V and 3 bases from J, leaving 11 bases between. Germline V CDR1 and CDR2: SNHLY, FYNNEI. The chain's CDR3 is CASRIGLYTEAFF. Here the CDR3 DNA reads TGTGCCAGCAGGATCGGACTGTACACTGAAGCTTTCTTT.

This clone was seen a single time. The sample carries other DNA sequences with the same CDR3. The chain links TRBV19 to TRBJ1-5; D is unclear. Germline V gives CDR1 LNHDA, CDR2 SQIVND (reference sequence). The germline V and J ends were trimmed by 4 bases and 0 bases, with 10 bases remaining between them. The CDR3 runs to 15 residues. This CDR3 reads CASSTLDRSNQPQHF. CDR3 nucleotide sequence: TGTGCCAGTAGTACACTCGACCGTAGCAATCAGCCCCAGCATTTT.

J is TRBJ2-2 and V is TRBV7-8; D gene ambiguous. The CDR3 sequence is 13 residues long. Trimming removed 7 bases at V and 6 bases at J, with 12 bases between. Germline assignment: CDR1 SGHVS and CDR2 FQNEAQ. CDR3 sequence reads: CASKLAGSGELFF. The CDR3 DNA reads TGTGCCAGCAAACTTGCAGGATCCGGGGAGCTGTTTTTT.

The gene calls are TRBV6-5 and TRBJ1-2; 10 bases match TRBD1. CDR1 and CDR2 from the germline V gene are MNHEY and SVGAGI. The trim removed 4 bases at V and 3 bases at J, leaving 5 bases unmatched. The CDR3 has 15 amino acids. CDR3 in amino acids: CASSSPDRGDYGYTF. The CDR3 nucleotides read TGTGCCAGCAGTTCCCCGGACAGGGGGGACTATGGCTACACCTTC.

The genes are TRBV7-2 and TRBJ2-1, with a possible D match to TRBD2 (6 bases). Trimming pared 1 base from V and 6 bases from J, leaving 13 bases between. CDR1 and CDR2 (germline): SGHTA, FQGNSA. This CDR3 contains 15 residues. The CDR3 region has the DNA TGTGCCAGCAGCTTAGTTAGCGGACGCATCAATGAGCAGTTCTTC. Its protein product is CASSLVSGRINEQFF. The entire variable domain, with the rest obtained from reference TRBV7-2 and TRBJ2-1, is as follows: GAGVSQSPSNKVTEKGKDVELRCDPISGHTALYWYRQSLGQGLEFLIYFQGNSAPDKSGLPSDRFSAERTGGSVSTLTIQRTQQEDSAVYLCASSLVSGRINEQFFGPGTRLTVL.

The V and J genes are TRBV10-3 and TRBJ2-7, with D unresolved. This CDR3 region has 15 residues. Germline CDR1 is ENHRY and CDR2 is SYGVKD. The V gene lost 4 bases and the J gene lost 7 bases, with 20 bases spanning the gap. The CDR3 here is CAISAVTSLGGEQYF. Here the CDR3 DNA reads TGTGCCATCAGTGCCGTGACAAGCCTTGGTGGGGAGCAGTACTTC.

V gene TRBV5-6 combines with J gene TRBJ2-1; D not certain. Germline loops: CDR1 SGHDT, CDR2 YYEEEE. This CDR3 region has 14 residues. V lost 6 bases to trimming and J lost 0 bases, with 10 bases between them. CDR3 nucleotides: TGTGCCAGCACCCCCAGGAGCTCCTACAATGAGCAGTTCTTC. Protein sequence: CASTPRSSYNEQFF.

The rearrangement joins TRBV29-1 to TRBJ1-2; 7 nucleotides line up with TRBD1. From germline, CDR1 is SQVTM and CDR2 ANQGSEA. The CDR3 spans 14 residues. V dropped 4 bases and J dropped 5; count of bases not matched to a gene: 10. In DNA, the CDR3 is TGCAGCGTTGCCTCCTTACAGGGGACATATGGCTACACCTTC. Translated: CSVASLQGTYGYTF.

CDR3 amino acids: CASSPTSTDTQYF. The DNA of the CDR3 is TGTGCCAGCAGCCCCACTAGCACAGATACGCAGTATTTT. The rearrangement links TRBV5-4 to TRBJ2-3; D gene unclear. V was trimmed by 4 bases and J by 0 bases, leaving 6 bases between them. This CDR3 has 13 residues. Germline V lookup: CDR1 SGHNT, CDR2 YYREEE (reference sequence). Supplemented by reference TRBV5-4 and TRBJ2-3, the full variable domain reads ETGVTQSPTHLIKTRGQQVTLRCSSQSGHNTVSWYQQALGQGPQFIFQYYREEENGRGNFPPRFSGLQFPNYSSELNVNALELDDSALYLCASSPTSTDTQYFGPGTRLTVL.

V and J are TRBV6-1 and TRBJ2-3; perhaps TRBD2 as D (6 bases). The CDR3 consists of 13 residues. The germline V and J ends were trimmed by 4 bases and 9 bases, with 14 bases remaining between them. CDR1 is MNHNS and CDR2 is SASEGT in the germline V gene. CDR3 sequence reads: CASSGEVYRTQYF. The CDR3 DNA reads TGTGCCAGCAGTGGGGAGGTATATCGCACGCAGTATTTT.

The chain recombines TRBV5-1 with TRBJ2-3, with 7 bases matching TRBD2. The CDR3 is 16 residues long. Germline V gene sequence: CDR1 SGHRS, CDR2 YFSETQ. V was clipped by 4 bases and J by 0 bases; unmatched bases: 8. CDR3 coding DNA: TGCGCCAGCAGCGGGGGAGGGACCTCTAGCACAGATACGCAGTATTTT. As protein: CASSGGGTSSTDTQYF.

The chain employs TRBV28 and TRBJ1-4; no clear D. The V end was cut by 3 bases, the J end by 4 bases, with 6 bases between. The CDR3 is 13 residues long. Germline CDR1 is MDHEN and CDR2 is SYDVKM. CDR3 sequence reads: CASSFSGNEKLFF. The CDR3 bases are TGTGCCAGCAGTTTCTCCGGTAATGAAAAACTGTTTTTT.

The V and J genes are TRBV7-2 and TRBJ2-7, with 9 bases that match TRBD1. The V gene's germline CDR1 is SGHTA and CDR2 FQGNSA. The V gene end was trimmed by 1 base and the J gene end by 4 bases; junction bases not matched to a gene: 2. The CDR3 loop spans 14 amino acids. In DNA form, the CDR3 reads TGTGCCAGCAGCTTAGTACAGGGGGCTTACGAGCAGTACTTC. Its protein product is CASSLVQGAYEQYF.